The 30 T cell receptor beta chains given below trace back to one sample, sequenced in a study of T cell responses to AZD1222 COVID-19 vaccine. Assay: immunoSEQ multiplex PCR; the TCRdb copy retains only in-frame clones and omits some. The sample includes around 150,000 clones, around 90% seen only once; the top ten take 5%. This specimen consisted of peripheral blood, obtained on day 0 of AZD1222 vaccination. Every receptor here comes from an adult in good health.

J is TRBJ2-4 and V is TRBV19; TRBD2 might be the D (5 bases). CDR1 is LNHDA, CDR2 SQIVND, per germline (reference sequence). This CDR3 is built from 13 residues. V was clipped by 5 bases and J by 8 bases, with 13 bases between them. This chain's CDR3 is CASSRGPGDIQYF. The CDR3 region has the DNA TGTGCCAGTAGTCGCGGTCCCGGGGACATTCAGTACTTC.

The chain carries TRBV4-2 and TRBJ1-4; 7 bases align to TRBD1. Germline values: CDR1 LGHNA, CDR2 YNFKEQ. The CDR3 consists of 17 residues. Trimming removed 1 base from V and 2 bases from J; junction bases left unmatched: 7. CDR3 region: CASSQGNRGGTNEKLFF. In DNA form, the CDR3 reads TGTGCCAGCAGCCAAGGGAACAGGGGAGGGACTAATGAAAAACTGTTTTTT.

This clone was observed a single time. The chain has TRBV10-3 and TRBJ2-2, with 10 nucleotides matching TRBD1. Per the germline V gene, CDR1 is ENHRY and CDR2 is SYGVKD. CDR3 length: 16 residues. The V gene end was trimmed by 5 bases and the J gene end by 5 bases; junction bases not matched to a gene: 8. The DNA for the CDR3 is TGTGCCATCAGTAGGGCCGGGACAGGGGAAACCGGGGAGCTGTTTTTT. This sequence encodes CAISRAGTGETGELFF.

This clone occurred a few times. The chain joins TRBV7-2 to TRBJ2-5; TRBD1 agrees at 9 bases. CDR1 SGHTA and CDR2 FQGNSA come from the germline V gene. The CDR3 has 13 residues. V trimming: 4 bases; J trimming: 5 bases; junction bases outside the gene matches: 2. The CDR3 region is CASSSDRGETQYF. DNA of the CDR3: TGTGCCAGCAGCTCAGACAGGGGGGAGACCCAGTACTTC.

The chain has TRBV5-6 and TRBJ2-7, with 8 bases aligning to TRBD1. CDR1 and CDR2 from the germline V gene are SGHDT and YYEEEE. This CDR3 is 15 amino acids long. Trimming at V came to 2 bases and at J to 3 bases, leaving 7 bases not matched to a gene. CDR3 residues: CASSFTGQGVYEQYF. The DNA of the CDR3 is TGTGCCAGCAGCTTTACCGGACAGGGTGTCTACGAGCAGTACTTC.

V gene TRBV5-6 combines with J gene TRBJ1-4; D unclear. This CDR3 has 13 residues. CDR1 and CDR2 (germline): SGHDT, YYEEEE. Trimming took 3 bases from V and 5 from J, leaving 8 bases between them. CDR3 coding DNA: TGTGCCAGCAGCTGGGGAGGCAATGAAAAACTGTTTTTT. Encoded protein: CASSWGGNEKLFF.

This sequence joins TRBV19 and TRBJ2-1; 10 bases map to TRBD2. Trimming cost V 4 bases and J 4 bases; bases outside gene matches: 7. The germline CDR1 and CDR2 sequences are LNHDA and SQIVND (reference sequence). The CDR3 length is 16 residues. CDR3 DNA sequence: TGTGCCAGTAGTAAATCCGGGACTAGCGTTTACAATGAGCAGTTCTTC. This encodes CASSKSGTSVYNEQFF.

CDR3: CASSFLGTEAFF. The CDR3 nucleotides read TGTGCCAGCAGTTTTTTGGGGACTGAAGCTTTCTTT. The chain uses TRBV27 and TRBJ1-1, with D unclear. CDR3 size: 12 residues. Germline V lookup: CDR1 MNHEY, CDR2 SMNVEV (reference sequence). The V gene lost 3 bases and the J gene lost 5 bases, with 7 bases spanning the gap.

The chain is built from TRBV10-1 and TRBJ2-3; the D call may be TRBD1 or TRBD2 (6 bases each). Germline V gene data show CDR1 as WNHNN and CDR2 as SYGVQD (reference sequence). The CDR3 totals 14 residues. The V gene lost 8 bases and the J gene lost 4 bases, with 16 bases spanning the gap. CDR3 bases: TGCGCCAGCCCTAGAGAGGGGGGTGCAGATACGCAGTATTTT. As protein: CASPREGGADTQYF.

The chain links TRBV19 to TRBJ1-3, with D hard to call. This CDR3 has 14 amino acids. V was shortened by 6 bases and J by 0 bases, with 9 bases between the two germline ends. Germline loops: CDR1 LNHDA, CDR2 SQIVND (reference sequence). The CDR3 coding sequence is TGTGCCAGTAGGCTTTCCTACTCTGGAAACACCATATATTTT. Translation gives CASRLSYSGNTIYF.

This rearrangement joins TRBV9 to TRBJ2-5, with 8 bases identical to TRBD1. Per the germline V gene, CDR1 is SGDLS and CDR2 is YYNGEE. Losses at the gene ends were 0 bases for V and 1 base for J; bases not matched to a gene: 5. The CDR3 has 16 amino acids. This CDR3 reads CASSVAGGTGQETQYF. The CDR3 bases are TGTGCCAGCAGCGTAGCTGGAGGGACAGGCCAAGAGACCCAGTACTTC.

The chain employs TRBV5-6 and TRBJ2-3; 7 bases align to TRBD1. Germline lookup yields CDR1 SGHDT and CDR2 YYEEEE. Losses at the gene ends were 2 bases for V and 2 bases for J; bases not matched to a gene: 11. The CDR3 length is 17 residues. Here the CDR3 reads CASSFYDRDGLTDTQYF. CDR3 in DNA: TGTGCCAGCAGCTTTTATGACAGGGACGGCCTCACAGATACGCAGTATTTT.

CDR3 amino acids: CATSGEGQATYEQYF. CDR3 DNA sequence: TGTGCCACCAGCGGCGAGGGGCAGGCAACTTACGAGCAGTACTTC. The gene calls are TRBV15 and TRBJ2-7, with D possibly called TRBD1 or TRBD2 (5 bases each). Germline CDR1 reads LNHNV; CDR2 reads YYDKDF (reference sequence). The CDR3 loop spans 15 amino acids. V shed 5 bases and J shed 4 bases, with 18 bases lying between them.

V usage is TRBV6-5 and J usage is TRBJ1-1, with D hard to call. Germline V gene data show CDR1 as MNHEY and CDR2 as SVGAGI. This CDR3 contains 16 residues. The V and J ends lost 0 bases and 1 base respectively, with 12 bases between them. The CDR3 region has the DNA TGTGCCAGCAGTTACTCCGGGGTGCGGGCGAACACTGAAGCTTTCTTT. Translated: CASSYSGVRANTEAFF.

The rearrangement uses TRBV4-2 and TRBJ2-3; D is tentatively TRBD1 or TRBD2 (5 bases each). V was clipped by 3 bases and J by 9 bases, with 16 bases between them. CDR1 and CDR2 from the germline V gene are LGHNA and YNFKEQ. This CDR3 spans 14 amino acids. CDR3: CASSQVGDEATQYF. The CDR3 bases are TGTGCCAGCAGCCAGGTGGGGGACGAGGCGACGCAGTATTTT.

This clone has just a few counts. This sequence joins TRBV11-2 and TRBJ1-2; D is possibly TRBD1 (5 bases). V lost 7 bases to trimming and J lost 4 bases, with 16 bases between them. The CDR3 length is 14 residues. Germline lookup yields CDR1 SGHAT and CDR2 FQNNGV. The CDR3 nucleotides are TGTGCCAGCATACCGCCGGGACGGAGCTATGGCTACACCTTC. Translating it yields CASIPPGRSYGYTF.

V and J are TRBV27 and TRBJ1-6; TRBD1 matches at 7 bases. Looked up from germline, CDR1 is MNHEY and CDR2 is SMNVEV (reference sequence). CDR3 length: 13 residues. The trim removed 7 bases at V and 6 bases at J, leaving 3 bases unmatched. CDR3 sequence reads: CASKRDSNSPLHF. In nucleotides, the CDR3 is TGTGCCAGCAAACGGGACAGTAATTCACCCCTCCACTTT.

On this clone: A read error is likely, as this CDR3 ends without the conserved phenylalanine or tryptophan. The DNA is left out, because the CDR3 cannot be placed on it with certainty; the CDR3 is given as TCRdb lists it. This rearrangement joins TRBV5-8 to TRBJ1-1; the table names TRBD1, a call not compared with the DNA. The CDR3 totals 13 residues, both ends included. Per the germline V gene, CDR1 is SGHTS and CDR2 is YDEGEE. The CDR3 region is CASSPSPQGQGLT.

The J gene is TRBJ1-6, the V gene TRBV7-2; unclear D gene. The V end lost 3 bases, the J end lost 0 bases, and 9 bases lay between the germline ends. The germline gives CDR1 SGHTA, CDR2 FQGNSA. This CDR3 region has 16 residues. CDR3 in amino acids: CASSLGYYSYNSPLHF. The CDR3 coding sequence is TGTGCCAGCAGCTTGGGATACTACTCCTATAATTCACCCCTCCACTTT.

V usage is TRBV6-2 or TRBV6-3 and J usage is TRBJ1-5; tentative D call: TRBD1 (5 bases). With 4 bases removed from V and 3 bases from J, the gap between germline ends came to 7 bases. The CDR3 totals 13 residues. Germline CDR1 reads MNHEY; CDR2 reads SVGEGT. DNA of the CDR3: TGTGCCAGCAGTTTGGGACTCAATCAGCCCCAGCATTTT. Its translation: CASSLGLNQPQHF.

This chain joins TRBV7-9 and TRBJ2-1; 12 bases agree with TRBD2. In germline, CDR1 is SEHNR, CDR2 FQNEAQ (reference sequence). The CDR3 runs to 16 residues. V shed 4 bases, J shed 9 bases, and the junction held 10 bases outside the gene matches. The CDR3 DNA reads as TGTGCCAGCAGCTCCCTAGCGGGAGGGCACTCGGGTGAGCAGTTCTTC. Translation gives CASSSLAGGHSGEQFF.

This clone was observed once. The chain has TRBV6-5 and TRBJ2-7; D unclear. V dropped 8 bases and J dropped 3 bases, with 8 bases sitting between them. Per germline, CDR1 MNHEY and CDR2 SVGAGI. This CDR3 has 11 amino acids. CDR3 coding DNA: TGTGCCAGCCAAAATAACTACGAGCAGTACTTC. This encodes CASQNNYEQYF.

This sequence joins TRBV4-3 and TRBJ1-2; D gene ambiguous. The germline gives CDR1 LGHNA, CDR2 YSLEER. This CDR3 is 14 amino acids long. The V and J ends lost 0 bases and 8 bases respectively, with 13 bases between them. In DNA, the CDR3 is TGCGCCAGCAGCCAAGATACTTCTTTACGAGGCTACACCTTC. Encoded protein: CASSQDTSLRGYTF.

This rearrangement joins TRBV7-9 to TRBJ2-6, with D possibly matching TRBD1 (5 bases). The V end lost 8 bases, the J end lost 2 bases, and 13 bases lay between the germline ends. Germline lookup yields CDR1 SEHNR and CDR2 FQNEAQ (reference sequence). This CDR3 spans 15 amino acids. The CDR3 DNA reads TGTGCCAGCCGTGGAGAAGGGGCTGGGGCCAACGTCCTGACTTTC. Protein sequence: CASRGEGAGANVLTF.

Here the CDR3 reads CASSQTGQGASGRIQYF. For the CDR3, the DNA is TGTGCCAGCAGCCAAACGGGACAGGGGGCGTCAGGGAGGATTCAGTACTTC. The chain carries TRBV16 and TRBJ2-4, with TRBD1 matching 12 bases. From germline, CDR1 is KGHSY and CDR2 FQNENV. This CDR3 is 17 amino acids long. Trimming cost V 2 bases and J 10 bases; bases outside gene matches: 12. The full variable domain, rest sourced from reference TRBV16 and TRBJ2-4, is GEEVAQTPKHLVRGEGQKAKLYCAPIKGHSYVFWYQQVLKNEFKFLISFQNENVFDETGMPKERFSAKCLPNSPCSLEIQATKLEDSAVYFCASSQTGQGASGRIQYFGAGTRLSVL.

The rearrangement links TRBV28 to TRBJ2-5; D remains unclear. There are 14 residues in the CDR3. Germline lookup yields CDR1 MDHEN and CDR2 SYDVKM. The germline V and J ends were trimmed by 6 bases and 0 bases, with 11 bases remaining between them. The CDR3 reads CASSTRKYQETQYF. CDR3 DNA: TGTGCCAGCAGCACCAGAAAGTACCAAGAGACCCAGTACTTC. Based on the CDR3 plus reference TRBV28 and TRBJ2-5, the full variable domain is DVKVTQSSRYLVKRTGEKVFLECVQDMDHENMFWYRQDPGLGLRLIYFSYDVKMKEKGDIPEGYSVSREKKERFSLILESASTNQTSMYLCASSTRKYQETQYFGPGTRLLVL.

The chain joins TRBV5-5 to TRBJ1-4, with D possibly being TRBD1 (5 bases). The V gene lost 1 base and the J gene lost 8 bases, with 15 bases spanning the gap. CDR3 size: 15 residues. CDR1 is SGHKS, CDR2 YYEKEE, per germline (reference sequence). The CDR3 DNA sequence: TGTGCCAGCAGCTTGCTTTCATGGGCAGGGGAAAAACTGTTTTTT. Its translation is CASSLLSWAGEKLFF.

The chain has TRBV28 and TRBJ1-5; D not resolved. CDR3 length: 15 residues. Deletions cut 3 bases from V and 1 base from J, with 10 bases between. Looked up from germline, CDR1 is MDHEN and CDR2 is SYDVKM. The CDR3 nucleotides read TGTGCCAGCAGTTTTTTTAGGATGAGCAATCAGCCCCAGCATTTT. It translates to CASSFFRMSNQPQHF.

The rearrangement links TRBV6-5 to TRBJ1-2, with D possibly TRBD1 on 6 matching bases. Germline V gene data show CDR1 as MNHEY and CDR2 as SVGAGI. V gave up 2 bases and J gave up 6 bases, with 10 bases separating them. There are 13 residues in the CDR3. The CDR3 loop is CASSYNRVNGYTF. The CDR3 DNA is TGTGCCAGCAGTTACAACAGGGTAAATGGCTACACCTTC.

The chain has TRBV5-3 and TRBJ2-3, with D perhaps TRBD2 (5 bases). TRBV5-3 is assigned to the ORF class and has an uncertain function. CDR3 size: 17 residues. V was shortened by 4 bases and J by 5 bases, with 23 bases between the two germline ends. Here the CDR3 reads CARSMQRESQWVDTQYF. In nucleotides, the CDR3 is TGTGCCAGAAGCATGCAACGGGAATCCCAGTGGGTAGATACGCAGTATTTT.